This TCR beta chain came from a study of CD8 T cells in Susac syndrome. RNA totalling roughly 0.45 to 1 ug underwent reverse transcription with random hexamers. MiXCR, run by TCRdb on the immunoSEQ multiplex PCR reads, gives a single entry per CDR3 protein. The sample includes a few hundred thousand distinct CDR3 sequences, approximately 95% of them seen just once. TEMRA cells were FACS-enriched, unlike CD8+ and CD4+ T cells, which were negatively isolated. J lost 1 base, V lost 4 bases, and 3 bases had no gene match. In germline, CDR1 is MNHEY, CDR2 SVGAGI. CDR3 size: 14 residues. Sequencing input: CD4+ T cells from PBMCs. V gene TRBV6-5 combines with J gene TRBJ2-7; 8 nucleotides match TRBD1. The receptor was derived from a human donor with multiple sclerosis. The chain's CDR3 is CASSSWTGSYEQYF. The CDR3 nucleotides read TGTGCCAGCAGTTCTTGGACAGGGTCCTACGAGCAGTACTTC.